The present T cell receptor beta chain was sequenced within a study of CD8 T cells in Susac syndrome (dated by TCRdb to the late 2010s). Regarding the research as a whole: Whether CD8+ T cell activation and differentiation in Susac syndrome was antigen driven was tested using repertoire sequencing. Clonality of the CD8+ T cell repertoire was compared between eleven to twelve healthy donors, some 14 Susac syndrome patients and roughly 16 multiple sclerosis patients. Points the paper makes about the study in general: The number of individuals in the TCR sequencing and HLA analysis was acknowledged as relatively small.

As for this clonotype: What this receptor recognizes is not known. No clone much larger than this one lies a single base away; base qualities are absent.

Peripheral blood CD8+ and CD4+ T cells from healthy donors, Susac syndrome patients and multiple sclerosis patients were profiled by high-throughput TCR beta sequencing. Treatment-naive patients with stable or active relapsing-remitting disease fulfilling revised McDonald criteria were used as multiple sclerosis controls. Bulk CD8+ and CD4+ T cells were purified by magnetic negative isolation, while CD8+ TEMRA cells were enriched using FACS. Blood was drawn into EDTA tubes, processed within 24 hours, and PBMCs were isolated by density gradient centrifugation. PBMCs destined for TCR sequencing were cryopreserved in liquid nitrogen and later thawed in a 37 °C water bath. The sorted or isolated CD4+, CD8+ and CD8+ TEMRA cells had a purity of 90% or higher. RNA was extracted using the RNeasy kit, and roughly 0.5 to 1 microgram was reverse transcribed with random hexamers. The immunoSEQ multiplex PCR assay, covering 54 Vbeta and 13 Jbeta segments, was used to amplify TCR beta CDR3 regions. PCR amplification bias was corrected using a synthetic template baseline for primer optimization and computational correction. Under the source paper's analysis protocol: Only productive sequences were kept, with reads annotated to V, D and J genes according to IMGT and analyzed in immunoSEQ Analyzer. Clonality was computed as one minus Shannon entropy normalized by log2 of the number of productive unique sequences. For each patient and control, public and private clones were evaluated among the 100 most prevalent clones. Clones were defined as Susac-specific when absent from the healthy and MS cohorts, from fewer than 1,200 published viral clones and from other ImmuneACCESS disease sequences. The public sequencing data were trimmed at Q25 with fastp and processed into clonotypes with MiXCR by TCRdb, which kept only in-frame beta chains. Here each entry gathers all rows of one CDR3 protein and keeps the most common genes and DNA. The authors' filters were not applied to this entry. For this sample there are roughly 120,000 distinct CDR3 sequences; over 90% appear just once. The ten biggest clones cover roughly 0.29% of the sample.

Sequencing was performed on CD8+ T cells from PBMCs. This sequence was found in a human donor with multiple sclerosis.

Here is the DNA: TGTGCCATCAGTGAGTCGAGGTCCGGCGGCAATCAGCCCCAGCATTTT. The encoded protein is CAISESRSGGNQPQHF. The sequence joins TRBV10-3 to TRBJ1-5; the D segment cannot be called with confidence. V is clipped by 0 bases and J by 2 bases, and the sequence between their germline boundaries is 11 bases long. Per the germline V gene, ENHRY is the CDR1 and SYGVKD is the CDR2. The CDR3, cysteine through phenylalanine, is 16 amino acids long. The retained sequence is limited to the CDR3, 48 bases, with the frame set at the first base.